The rows below give T cell receptor beta chains drawn from one sample of a study of identical twins. Each CDR3 protein gets one entry after TCRdb re-called the 5' RACE reads with MiXCR. The table shows hundreds of thousands of distinct CDR3 sequences, with around 6% occurring only once. The specimen sequenced was naive T cells sorted from blood. The origin of the receptors is a man in his late teens or twenties in good health. Each CDR3 is given with its conserved first and last residue. D genes are given only for firm matches. Rows give clone size only sometimes, using once, few, many, or a class for an expanded clone.

V gene: TRBV5-1
CDR3 length: 14
D gene: TRBD2
clone size: many
J gene: TRBJ2-7
CDR3 DNA: TGCGCCAGCAGGCAACTAGCGGGCTCTTACGAGCAGTACTTC
CDR3 protein: CASRQLAGSYEQYF

V gene: TRBV7-9
CDR3 length: 14
D gene: NA
clone size: few
J gene: TRBJ2-1
CDR3 DNA: TGTGCCAGCAGCTTAGCGCTTGGGACCCTAGTCCCGTTCTTC
CDR3 protein: CASSLALGTLVPFF

V gene: TRBV5-1
CDR3 length: 15
D gene: NA
clone size: many
J gene: TRBJ2-7
CDR3 DNA: TGCGCCAGCAGCGCCGCGGGCGGAGCCTCCTACGAGCAGTACTTC
CDR3 protein: CASSAAGGASYEQYF

V gene: TRBV20-1
CDR3 length: 15
D gene: NA
clone size: NA
J gene: TRBJ2-1
CDR3 DNA: TGCAGTGCTAGAGAGGACGGGGGACCCTACAATGAGCAGTTCTTC
CDR3 protein: CSAREDGGPYNEQFF

V gene: TRBV6-2/TRBV6-3
CDR3 length: 16
D gene: TRBD2
clone size: many
J gene: TRBJ2-3
CDR3 DNA: TGTGCCAGCAAGTATACCCTAGCGGGAACCACAGATACGCAGTATTTT
CDR3 protein: CASKYTLAGTTDTQYF

V gene: TRBV11-2
CDR3 length: 19
D gene: TRBD2
clone size: NA
J gene: TRBJ2-1
CDR3 DNA: TGTGCCAGCAGCTTAGGGTTGCGGGGGGCTAGCGGCTACTACAATGAGCAGTTCTTC
CDR3 protein: CASSLGLRGASGYYNEQFF

V gene: TRBV27
CDR3 length: 14
D gene: NA
clone size: many
J gene: TRBJ1-1
CDR3 DNA: TGTGCCAGCAGGGGGGTGGGCAGGTCCACTGAAGCTTTCTTT
CDR3 protein: CASRGVGRSTEAFF

V gene: TRBV20-1
CDR3 length: 18
D gene: NA
clone size: many
J gene: TRBJ2-1
CDR3 DNA: TGCAGTGCTAGAGATCTGGAGGGTAGCTCGATCAACTACAATGAGCAGTTCTTC
CDR3 protein: CSARDLEGSSINYNEQFF

V gene: TRBV28
CDR3 length: 15
D gene: NA
clone size: NA
J gene: TRBJ1-5
CDR3 DNA: TGTGCCAGCAGTAGCGGGGCTGCGGGCAATCAGCCCCAGCATTTT
CDR3 protein: CASSSGAAGNQPQHF

V gene: TRBV5-5
CDR3 length: 14
D gene: NA
clone size: NA
J gene: TRBJ2-7
CDR3 DNA: TGTGCCAGCAGCTTGGGGACTATGGATGGTGAGCAGTACTTC
CDR3 protein: CASSLGTMDGEQYF

V gene: TRBV5-1
CDR3 length: 13
D gene: NA
clone size: many
J gene: TRBJ2-5
CDR3 DNA: TGCGCCAGCAGCTTAAAGGTCCAAGAGACCCAGTACTTC
CDR3 protein: CASSLKVQETQYF

V gene: TRBV5-1
CDR3 length: 15
D gene: TRBD2
clone size: NA
J gene: TRBJ2-2
CDR3 DNA: TGCGCCAGCAGGAGCGGGAGAGGCGACACCGGGGAGCTGTTTTTT
CDR3 protein: CASRSGRGDTGELFF

V gene: TRBV4-3
CDR3 length: 15
D gene: TRBD2
clone size: NA
J gene: TRBJ2-1
CDR3 DNA: TGCGCCAGCAGCTTAGGACTAGCGGGTACCGATGAGCAGTTCTTC
CDR3 protein: CASSLGLAGTDEQFF

V gene: TRBV25-1
CDR3 length: 17
D gene: TRBD2
clone size: few
J gene: TRBJ2-5
CDR3 DNA: TGTGCCAGCAGTGAATTAGGACTAGCGGGAGGGGGAGAGACCCAGTACTTC
CDR3 protein: CASSELGLAGGGETQYF

V gene: TRBV4-3
CDR3 length: 18
D gene: TRBD1
clone size: many
J gene: TRBJ1-5
CDR3 DNA: TGCGCCAGCAGCCAAGATACAGGGGGCCAATATAGCAATCAGCCCCAGCATTTT
CDR3 protein: CASSQDTGGQYSNQPQHF

V gene: TRBV6-1
CDR3 length: 15
D gene: TRBD1
clone size: few
J gene: TRBJ2-7
CDR3 DNA: TGTGCCAGCAGGGGATCCGGGACAGGGATTTTCGAGCAGTACTTC
CDR3 protein: CASRGSGTGIFEQYF

V gene: TRBV27
CDR3 length: 19
D gene: TRBD2
clone size: NA
J gene: TRBJ2-5
CDR3 DNA: TGTGCCAACACGGGGGACCGGGAGGACCCGGCCCCTATCCAAGAGACCCAGTACTTC
CDR3 protein: CANTGDREDPAPIQETQYF

V gene: TRBV6-5
CDR3 length: 11
D gene: NA
clone size: many
J gene: TRBJ1-5
CDR3 DNA: TGTGCCGCGGGCGGCAATCAGCCCCAGCATTTT
CDR3 protein: CAAGGNQPQHF

V gene: TRBV7-4
CDR3 length: 15
D gene: TRBD1
clone size: many
J gene: TRBJ1-2
CDR3 DNA: TGTGCCAGCAGCGAAGGTAACCGGGACAGATATGGCTACACCTTC
CDR3 protein: CASSEGNRDRYGYTF

V gene: TRBV6-5
CDR3 length: 16
D gene: NA
clone size: few
J gene: TRBJ2-5
CDR3 DNA: TGTGCCAGCAGTTATAGGGCAGGGGTTAACCAAGAGACCCAGTACTTC
CDR3 protein: CASSYRAGVNQETQYF

V gene: TRBV10-3
CDR3 length: 17
D gene: NA
clone size: few
J gene: TRBJ2-6
CDR3 DNA: TGTGCCATCAGTGGATTGAAACTGCGCTCTGGGGCCAACGTCCTGACTTTC
CDR3 protein: CAISGLKLRSGANVLTF

V gene: TRBV5-1
CDR3 length: 15
D gene: TRBD1
clone size: NA
J gene: TRBJ2-1
CDR3 DNA: TGCGCCAGCAGCGGCCCAGACAGGGGGCATATTGAGCAGTTCTTC
CDR3 protein: CASSGPDRGHIEQFF

V gene: TRBV6-1
CDR3 length: 14
D gene: TRBD2
clone size: many
J gene: TRBJ2-1
CDR3 DNA: TGTGCCAGCAGGATAGGACTAGCGGGAAACCCTCTGCGGTTC
CDR3 protein: CASRIGLAGNPLRF

V gene: TRBV6-1
CDR3 length: 13
D gene: NA
clone size: many
J gene: TRBJ2-1
CDR3 DNA: TGTGCCAGCAGTCCTTTAGCGTACAATGAGCAGTTCTTC
CDR3 protein: CASSPLAYNEQFF

V gene: TRBV10-2
CDR3 length: 15
D gene: TRBD1
clone size: few
J gene: TRBJ2-7
CDR3 DNA: TGCGCCAGCAGTGAGAGGGGGCGCAGGTCCTACGAGCAGTACTTC
CDR3 protein: CASSERGRRSYEQYF

V gene: TRBV5-5
CDR3 length: 16
D gene: TRBD1
clone size: many
J gene: TRBJ2-3
CDR3 DNA: TGTGCCAGCAGCTTGGTTAAAGGACAGGGGGCAGATACGCAGTATTTT
CDR3 protein: CASSLVKGQGADTQYF

V gene: TRBV11-2
CDR3 length: 16
D gene: NA
clone size: many
J gene: TRBJ2-3
CDR3 DNA: TGTGCCAGCACATGGGGGGTGAGATCTAGCACAGATACGCAGTATTTT
CDR3 protein: CASTWGVRSSTDTQYF

V gene: TRBV9
CDR3 length: 14
D gene: TRBD1
clone size: many
J gene: TRBJ1-2
CDR3 DNA: TGTGCCAGCAGCGTCCAGACAGGGGGCTATGGCTACACCTTC
CDR3 protein: CASSVQTGGYGYTF

V gene: TRBV29-1
CDR3 length: 14
D gene: NA
clone size: many
J gene: TRBJ2-1
CDR3 DNA: TGCAGCGTTGAGACGGGACACCGCTACAATGAGCAGTTCTTC
CDR3 protein: CSVETGHRYNEQFF

V gene: TRBV24-1
CDR3 length: 14
D gene: NA
clone size: NA
J gene: TRBJ2-4
CDR3 DNA: TGTGCCACCAGACCCCCCAGGGGTCAAAACATTCAGTACTTC
CDR3 protein: CATRPPRGQNIQYF

V gene: TRBV4-1
CDR3 length: 15
D gene: TRBD2
clone size: NA
J gene: TRBJ2-2
CDR3 DNA: TGCGCCAGCAGCCAGGGGACTAGCGGGATCCGGGAGCTGTTTTTT
CDR3 protein: CASSQGTSGIRELFF

V gene: TRBV20-1
CDR3 length: 13
D gene: TRBD2
clone size: many
J gene: TRBJ2-7
CDR3 DNA: TGCAGTGCTAGATATAGCGGGAGCTACGAGCAGTACTTC
CDR3 protein: CSARYSGSYEQYF

V gene: TRBV5-1
CDR3 length: 16
D gene: TRBD2
clone size: NA
J gene: TRBJ2-1
CDR3 DNA: TGCGCCAGCAGCTTTTTGTCCGGGCGGGAGTCCCATGAGCAGTTCTTC
CDR3 protein: CASSFLSGRESHEQFF

V gene: TRBV28
CDR3 length: 15
D gene: NA
clone size: few
J gene: TRBJ1-1
CDR3 DNA: TGTGCCAGCAGTTTGGTGTACAGAAGGAAGGCTGAAGCTTTCTTT
CDR3 protein: CASSLVYRRKAEAFF

V gene: TRBV6-6
CDR3 length: 13
D gene: NA
clone size: many
J gene: TRBJ1-2
CDR3 DNA: TGTGCCAGCAGTTACCAACGACCTTATGGCTACACCTTC
CDR3 protein: CASSYQRPYGYTF

V gene: TRBV6-6
CDR3 length: 12
D gene: NA
clone size: NA
J gene: TRBJ2-5
CDR3 DNA: TGTGCCAGCAGTTACCTCCTCGCACCATATTACTTC
CDR3 protein: CASSYLLAPYYF

V gene: TRBV28
CDR3 length: 15
D gene: NA
clone size: NA
J gene: TRBJ2-7
CDR3 DNA: TGTGCCAGCAGTTTATCGGGCGGAGAACCCTACGAGCAGTACTTC
CDR3 protein: CASSLSGGEPYEQYF

V gene: TRBV24-1
CDR3 length: 16
D gene: NA
clone size: many
J gene: TRBJ2-5
CDR3 DNA: TGTGCCACCAGTGATGCGGACACTTTCCGTAGGGAGACCCAGTACTTC
CDR3 protein: CATSDADTFRRETQYF

V gene: TRBV30
CDR3 length: 17
D gene: TRBD2
clone size: NA
J gene: TRBJ2-1
CDR3 DNA: TGTGCCTGGAGTGACCCGACTAGCGGGAGGGCCATCAATGAGCAGTTCTTC
CDR3 protein: CAWSDPTSGRAINEQFF

V gene: TRBV3-1
CDR3 length: 17
D gene: NA
clone size: NA
J gene: TRBJ2-1
CDR3 DNA: TGTGCCAGCAGCCAACCCCTGCAGTGGGAGACGGCCAATGAGCAGTTCTTC
CDR3 protein: CASSQPLQWETANEQFF

V gene: TRBV30
CDR3 length: 15
D gene: TRBD1
clone size: NA
J gene: TRBJ2-5
CDR3 DNA: TGTGCCTGGAGTGGGGGACAGGGGGCGGCCGAGACCCAGTACTTC
CDR3 protein: CAWSGGQGAAETQYF

V gene: TRBV5-1
CDR3 length: 14
D gene: NA
clone size: many
J gene: TRBJ1-1
CDR3 DNA: TGCGCCAGTAGTGAGGGGACTCTGAACACTGAAGCTTTCTTT
CDR3 protein: CASSEGTLNTEAFF

V gene: TRBV7-2
CDR3 length: 17
D gene: TRBD1
clone size: many
J gene: TRBJ2-3
CDR3 DNA: TGTGCCAGCAGCTTAGCAGTAGGGGGCAGTAGCACAGATACGCAGTATTTT
CDR3 protein: CASSLAVGGSSTDTQYF

V gene: TRBV7-2
CDR3 length: 12
D gene: NA
clone size: many
J gene: TRBJ1-4
CDR3 DNA: TGTGCCAGCAGCTTATCGGGTGCGACACTGTTTTTT
CDR3 protein: CASSLSGATLFF

V gene: TRBV20-1
CDR3 length: 18
D gene: NA
clone size: NA
J gene: TRBJ2-7
CDR3 DNA: TGCAGTGCTAGAGTCTTACCCCAGACCGGGACGCCGGTCCACGAGCAGTACTTC
CDR3 protein: CSARVLPQTGTPVHEQYF

V gene: TRBV6-1
CDR3 length: 11
D gene: NA
clone size: few
J gene: TRBJ1-5
CDR3 DNA: TGTGCCACCGGATTGGAGAAACCCCAGCATTTT
CDR3 protein: CATGLEKPQHF

V gene: TRBV29-1
CDR3 length: 12
D gene: NA
clone size: NA
J gene: TRBJ1-1
CDR3 DNA: TGCAGCGACCAGGCCCGTAACACTGAAGCTTTCTTT
CDR3 protein: CSDQARNTEAFF

V gene: TRBV7-8
CDR3 length: 16
D gene: TRBD2
clone size: many
J gene: TRBJ2-3
CDR3 DNA: TGTGCCAGCAGCTTGCAGCGGGAGGGCCCCACAGATACGCAGTATTTT
CDR3 protein: CASSLQREGPTDTQYF